The clone carrying this TCR beta chain was recorded at least ten times. This specimen comes from a study of CD8+CD57+ T cells in acquired aplastic anemia. Study summary: Sorted CD4+ and CD8+ cells gave a mean 3.2 ug DNA, range 0.2 to 27.4 ug.

Patients picked for sequencing had shown CD8+CD57+ cell expansion detected by flow cytometry. The CDR3 consists of 15 residues. Germline V gene data show CDR1 as SNHLY and CDR2 as FYNNEI. Trimming took 4 bases from V and 4 from J, leaving 16 bases between them. Profiles of TCR beta VDJ and CDR3 were generated from a genomic DNA template. TCRdb independently ran MiXCR on the reads; one entry per CDR3 protein. Of roughly 500,000 distinct CDR3 sequences listed, approximately 33% are singletons. The origin of this receptor is a human donor with aplastic anemia. Sequencing was done on a sample of sorted CD4+, CD8+, or CD8+CD57+ T cells (not recorded which) from PBMCs. The chain links TRBV2 to TRBJ1-2; the D gene is possibly TRBD1 (5 bases). CDR3 in amino acids: CASSVRGEGGYGYTF. The CDR3 DNA reads TGTGCCAGCAGTGTAAGGGGCGAAGGCGGCTATGGCTACACCTTC.